Following are 27 T cell receptor beta chains from one sample sequenced in a study of cytomegalovirus exposure and HLA in healthy donors. The PCR ran on 60 Vbeta and 13 Jbeta primers. Profiled with immunoSEQ multiplex PCR; TCRdb holds only in-frame clones, not every one. The repertoire holds about 190,000 clones, with 60% to 80% as singletons. Sequencing input: PBMCs. The receptors originated from a woman aged 25 to 39 in good health and CMV-seropositive.

The V gene is TRBV21-1, the J gene TRBJ1-1. TRBV21-1 is designated a pseudogene. The length of the CDR3 is 18 residues. The chain's CDR3 is CASSKARCRGEGCTEAFF. The CDR3 DNA reads as TGTGCCAGCAGCAAAGCGCGGTGTAGGGGGGAGGGATGTACTGAAGCTTTCTTT.

The V and J genes are TRBV23-1 and TRBJ2-1; D ambiguous. TRBV23-1 belongs to the ORF category, with a function that is uncertain. V dropped 0 bases and J dropped 0 bases, with 12 bases sitting between them. The length of the CDR3 is 17 residues. The CDR3 spells CASSQSGSLSSYNEQFF. CDR3 coding DNA: TGCGCCAGCAGTCAATCGGGCAGCCTTAGCTCCTACAATGAGCAGTTCTTC.

The CDR3 is CASSLQGGNTEAFF. CDR3 sequence (DNA): TGTGCCAGTAGCCTACAGGGTGGGAACACTGAAGCTTTCTTT. This sequence joins TRBV19 and TRBJ1-1, with a weak D call TRBD1 (6 bases). V lost 6 bases, J lost 1 base, and 12 bases lay in between. CDR1 and CDR2 from the germline V gene are LNHDA and SQIVND (reference sequence). CDR3 length: 14 residues. Drawing the rest from reference TRBV19 and TRBJ1-1, the complete variable domain is DGGITQSPKYLFRKEGQNVTLSCEQNLNHDAMYWYRQDPGQGLRLIYYSQIVNDFQKGDIAEGYSVSREKKESFPLTVTSAQKNPTAFYLCASSLQGGNTEAFFGQGTRLTVV.

J is TRBJ1-3 and V is TRBV6-1; tentative D call: TRBD1 (6 bases). From germline, CDR1 is MNHNS and CDR2 SASEGT. V gave up 2 bases and J gave up 2 bases, with 10 bases separating them. The CDR3 consists of 15 residues. In nucleotides, the CDR3 is TGTGCCAGCAGTGAAACAGGGAACCCTGGAAACACCATATATTTT. Translation: CASSETGNPGNTIYF.

The chain recombines TRBV10-3 with TRBJ2-1, with no clear D. Trimming left V 8 bases short and J 3 bases short, with 11 bases between. The CDR3 contains 13 residues. CDR1 and CDR2 from the germline V gene are ENHRY and SYGVKD. CDR3 loop: CAISVVLYNEQFF. The CDR3 coding sequence is TGTGCCATCTCTGTCGTCCTCTACAATGAGCAGTTCTTC.

The chain is built from TRBV5-6 and TRBJ2-7; 11 bases align to TRBD1. J gave up 7 bases and V 0 bases, and 6 bases lay outside the gene matches. Per the germline V gene, CDR1 is SGHDT and CDR2 is YYEEEE. The CDR3 runs 15 residues. CDR3 loop: CASSLEGQGAREQYF. The CDR3 nucleotides are TGTGCCAGCAGCTTGGAAGGACAGGGGGCGCGAGAGCAGTACTTC.

The chain has TRBV9 and TRBJ1-3, with 7 bases identical to TRBD1. The V and J ends lost 2 bases and 0 bases, in that order; junction bases with no gene match: 2. This CDR3 has 15 amino acids. Germline V gene lookup returns CDR1 SGDLS and CDR2 YYNGEE. CDR3 region: CASSVGTVSGNTIYF. CDR3 sequence (DNA): TGTGCCAGCAGCGTCGGGACAGTCTCTGGAAACACCATATATTTT.

This chain links TRBV5-1 with TRBJ2-1; D remains ambiguous. The length of the CDR3 is 12 residues. Germline V gene data show CDR1 as SGHRS and CDR2 as YFSETQ. V shed 1 base and J shed 4 bases, with 3 bases lying between them. The CDR3 loop is CASSLLYNEQFF. In nucleotides, the CDR3 is TGCGCCAGCAGCTTGCTGTACAATGAGCAGTTCTTC.

This chain joins TRBV5-4 and TRBJ1-4; TRBD1 might be the D (6 bases). Between the trimmed V and J ends, which lost 5 bases and 8 bases, there was a span of 13 bases. CDR3 length: 13 residues. Germline CDR1 and CDR2: SGHNT and YYREEE (reference sequence). This chain's CDR3 is CASRGGLQEKLFF. CDR3 in DNA: TGTGCCAGCAGAGGGGGTTTACAGGAAAAACTGTTTTTT.

In this sample, this clone turned up a few times. The DNA of the CDR3 is TGTGCCAGCTCACCTACCGGTTTTAATGAAAAACTGTTTTTT. Translating gives CASSPTGFNEKLFF. The rearrangement joins TRBV18 to TRBJ1-4, with D unresolved. Trimming took off 3 bases at V and 4 bases at J, with 9 bases between the two ends. This CDR3 is built from 14 residues. The germline V gene has CDR1 KGHSH and CDR2 LQKENI.

This clone turned up a few times. This chain connects TRBV28 to TRBJ2-7; D possibly corresponds to TRBD1 (6 bases). The length of the CDR3 is 15 residues. Deletions cut 1 base from V and 2 bases from J, with 12 bases between. Looked up from germline, CDR1 is MDHEN and CDR2 is SYDVKM. The CDR3 nucleotides are TGTGCCAGCAGTTTATCTGGGGGCTTAACCTACGAGCAGTACTTC. It encodes CASSLSGGLTYEQYF.

The chain combines TRBV2 with TRBJ1-3; a possible D gene is TRBD1 (6 bases). Germline-derived CDR1 and CDR2 are SNHLY and FYNNEI. CDR3 length: 13 residues. The germline V and J ends were trimmed by 10 bases and 0 bases, with 10 bases remaining between them. As DNA, the CDR3 is TGTGCCATCGACAGGAGCTCTGGAAACACCATATATTTT. It specifies CAIDRSSGNTIYF.

The table lists this clone with a few counts. The CDR3 sequence is CASSPPPGQALYEQYF. As DNA, the CDR3 is TGTGCCAGTAGCCCCCCCCCAGGGCAGGCTCTCTACGAGCAGTACTTC. This sequence joins TRBV19 and TRBJ2-7, with TRBD1 as a possible D gene (5 bases). Trimming removed 6 bases from V and 3 bases from J, with 21 bases in between. CDR1 is LNHDA, CDR2 SQIVND, per germline (reference sequence). This CDR3 is 16 amino acids long.

This chain uses TRBV27 with TRBJ1-3, with TRBD1 matching 9 bases. The germline V gene encodes CDR1 MNHEY and CDR2 SMNVEV (reference sequence). The CDR3 is 14 amino acids. V gave up 5 bases and J gave up 4 bases; unmatched junction bases: 3. The CDR3 coding sequence is TGTGCCAGCAGTCCCGGGACAGGGGGAAACACCATATATTTT. Its protein product is CASSPGTGGNTIYF.

This chain uses TRBV27 with TRBJ2-5, with 16 bases aligning to TRBD2. The end of the DNA fits TRBJ2-7 better, so the J call may be wrong. Germline CDR1 and CDR2: MNHEY and SMNVEV (reference sequence). The CDR3 spans 16 residues. The CDR3 reads CASSLSGLAGGYEQYF. In nucleotides, the CDR3 is TGTGCCAGCAGTTTATCGGGACTAGCGGGAGGGTACGAGCAGTACTTC.

The chain links TRBV30 to TRBJ2-7; TRBD2 matches 13 bases. V was pared by 0 bases and J by 4 bases, with 18 bases of the junction left unmatched. CDR1 is GTSNPN and CDR2 is SVGIG in the germline V gene (reference sequence). The CDR3 runs to 20 residues. CDR3 region: CAWSVGRGTSGKLYKYEQYF. The CDR3 region has the DNA TGTGCCTGGAGTGTCGGGCGCGGGACTAGCGGGAAATTATACAAATACGAGCAGTACTTC.

The rearrangement links TRBV28 to TRBJ1-2; 9 bases align to TRBD1. CDR1 and CDR2 (germline): MDHEN, SYDVKM. Trimming at V came to 4 bases and at J to 8 bases, leaving 8 bases not matched to a gene. The CDR3 runs to 14 residues. In nucleotides, the CDR3 is TGTGCCAGCAGTTCTACAGGGGGCGCGAGAGGCTACACCTTC. Its protein is CASSSTGGARGYTF.

This clone came up once. The genes are TRBV11-2 and TRBJ2-7; tentative D call: TRBD1 (5 bases). CDR3 length: 14 residues. With 5 bases removed from V and 5 bases from J, the gap between germline ends came to 16 bases. In germline, CDR1 is SGHAT, CDR2 FQNNGV. Here the CDR3 reads CASSLTQGSHEQYF. As DNA, the CDR3 is TGTGCCAGCAGCCTTACTCAGGGTTCTCACGAGCAGTACTTC. The complete variable domain, with remaining parts taken from reference TRBV11-2 and TRBJ2-7, reads EAGVAQSPRYKIIEKRQSVAFWCNPISGHATLYWYQQILGQGPKLLIQFQNNGVVDDSQLPKDRFSAERLKGVDSTLKIQPAKLEDSAVYLCASSLTQGSHEQYFGPGTRLTVT.

This clone was seen more than once but under ten times. The CDR3 sequence: CASSETGGANGYTF. The CDR3 DNA follows: TGTGCCAGCAGTGAAACAGGGGGCGCTAATGGCTACACCTTC. The chain couples TRBV2 to TRBJ1-2; 9 bases agree with TRBD1. Germline CDR1 is SNHLY and CDR2 is FYNNEI. The V gene end was trimmed by 2 bases and the J gene end by 6 bases; junction bases not matched to a gene: 4. The CDR3 totals 14 residues.

The chain joins TRBV2 to TRBJ1-4; the D gene is possibly TRBD1 (5 bases). The CDR3 covers 14 residues. V lost 3 bases, J lost 7 bases, and 12 bases lay in between. The germline V gene encodes CDR1 SNHLY and CDR2 FYNNEI. The CDR3 DNA is TGTGCCAGCAGTGACCCAGGGTGGGGTGAAAAACTGTTTTTT. Translation: CASSDPGWGEKLFF.

This rearrangement joins TRBV19 to TRBJ2-7, with D perhaps TRBD2 (6 bases). The CDR3 totals 10 residues. Germline V gene lookup returns CDR1 LNHDA and CDR2 SQIVND (reference sequence). With 11 bases removed from V and 5 bases from J, the gap between germline ends came to 10 bases. CDR3 amino acids: CASGEDEQYF. In nucleotides, the CDR3 is TGTGCCTCGGGGGAGGACGAGCAGTACTTC.

This clone was seen more than once but under ten times. The J gene is TRBJ2-2, the V gene TRBV28; D remains unclear. The V gene's germline CDR1 is MDHEN and CDR2 SYDVKM. This CDR3 has 15 amino acids. Between the trimmed V and J ends, which lost 7 bases and 1 base, there was a span of 13 bases. The chain's CDR3 is CASTTSTENTGELFF. The CDR3 coding sequence is TGTGCCAGCACCACTTCAACAGAGAACACCGGGGAGCTGTTTTTT.

V usage is TRBV10-3 and J usage is TRBJ2-7; 7 bases align to TRBD2. The CDR3 runs 13 residues. Germline V gene data show CDR1 as ENHRY and CDR2 as SYGVKD. Unmatched junction bases numbered 11, after V lost 4 bases and J lost 11 bases. The CDR3 DNA is TGTGCCATCAGTGGCCCGGGAGGTGGGGAAAAGTACTTC. It encodes CAISGPGGGEKYF.

The V and J genes are TRBV28 and TRBJ1-4; 7 bases fit TRBD1. V lost 5 bases to trimming and J lost 0 bases; unmatched junction nucleotides: 9. The CDR3 is 17 amino acids. Germline V lookup: CDR1 MDHEN, CDR2 SYDVKM. The CDR3, as DNA: TGTGCCAGCAGTCGGGCGAGACAGGGAACAACTAATGAAAAACTGTTTTTT. Its translation: CASSRARQGTTNEKLFF.

The V and J genes are TRBV6-1 and TRBJ1-1, with 7 nucleotides matching TRBD1. With V trimmed by 6 bases and J by 1 base, 5 bases remained unmatched. Germline V lookup: CDR1 MNHNS, CDR2 SASEGT. The CDR3 contains 14 residues. CDR3 bases: TGTGCCAGCAGGGGGACAGAATCGAACACTGAAGCTTTCTTT. The encoded protein is CASRGTESNTEAFF.

The chain recombines TRBV7-9 with TRBJ1-1; D not resolved. CDR3 length: 14 residues. Trimming removed 5 bases from V and 4 bases from J, with 14 bases in between. The germline CDR1 and CDR2 sequences are SEHNR and FQNEAQ (reference sequence). The chain's CDR3 is CASSPEGGSTEAFF. DNA of the CDR3: TGTGCCAGCAGCCCGGAGGGCGGCTCCACTGAAGCTTTCTTT. Variable domain in full (rest from reference TRBV7-9 and TRBJ1-1): DTGVSQNPRHKITKRGQNVTFRCDPISEHNRLYWYRQTLGQGPEFLTYFQNEAQLEKSRLLSDRFSAERPKGSFSTLEIQRTEQGDSAMYLCASSPEGGSTEAFFGQGTRLTVV.

The chain combines TRBV6-5 with TRBJ2-5; D not resolved. The J call is uncertain, as TRBJ2-7 better fits the DNA end. In germline, CDR1 is MNHEY, CDR2 SVGAGI. The length of the CDR3 is 14 residues. The CDR3 nucleotides are TGTGCCAGCAGTTACTCGAGGCTCTCCTACGAGCAGTACTTC. Its translation: CASSYSRLSYEQYF.